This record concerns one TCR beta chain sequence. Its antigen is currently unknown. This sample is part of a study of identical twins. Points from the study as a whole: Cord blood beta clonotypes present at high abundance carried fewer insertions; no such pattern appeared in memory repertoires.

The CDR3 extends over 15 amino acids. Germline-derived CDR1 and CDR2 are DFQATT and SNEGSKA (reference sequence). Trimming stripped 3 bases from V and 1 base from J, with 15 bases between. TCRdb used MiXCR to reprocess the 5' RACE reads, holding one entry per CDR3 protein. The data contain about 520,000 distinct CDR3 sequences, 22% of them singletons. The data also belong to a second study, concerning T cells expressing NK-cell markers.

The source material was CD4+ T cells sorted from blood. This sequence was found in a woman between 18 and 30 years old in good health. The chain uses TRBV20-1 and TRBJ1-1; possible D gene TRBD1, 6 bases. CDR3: CSASPPSQGNTEAFF. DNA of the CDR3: TGCAGTGCTAGTCCCCCATCACAGGGGAACACTGAAGCTTTCTTT.